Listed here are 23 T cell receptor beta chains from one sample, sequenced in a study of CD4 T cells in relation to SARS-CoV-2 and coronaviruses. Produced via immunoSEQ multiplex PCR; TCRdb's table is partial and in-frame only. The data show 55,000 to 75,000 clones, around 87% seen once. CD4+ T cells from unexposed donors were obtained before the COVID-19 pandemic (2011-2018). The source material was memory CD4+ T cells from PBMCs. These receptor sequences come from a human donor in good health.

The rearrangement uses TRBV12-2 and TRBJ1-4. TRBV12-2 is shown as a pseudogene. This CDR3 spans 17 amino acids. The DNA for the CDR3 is TGTGCAAGTCGCTTAGCCCCCGGAGGGGCTGCTAATGAAAAACTGTTTTTT. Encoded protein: CASRLAPGGAANEKLFF.

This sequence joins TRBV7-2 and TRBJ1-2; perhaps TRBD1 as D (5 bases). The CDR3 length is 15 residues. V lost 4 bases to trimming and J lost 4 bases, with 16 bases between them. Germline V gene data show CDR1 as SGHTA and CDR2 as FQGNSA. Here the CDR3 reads CASSSGRVGSYGYTF. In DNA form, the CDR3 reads TGTGCCAGCAGCTCGGGACGGGTGGGTAGCTATGGCTACACCTTC.

CDR3 DNA sequence: TGTGCCAGCAGCTCACGAGGGGGATACTCTGGCTACACCTTC. Protein sequence: CASSSRGGYSGYTF. The chain couples TRBV7-2 to TRBJ1-2, with D possibly being TRBD1 (6 bases). V gave up 4 bases and J gave up 7 bases, with 16 bases separating them. The CDR3 is 14 residues long. Germline V gives CDR1 SGHTA, CDR2 FQGNSA.

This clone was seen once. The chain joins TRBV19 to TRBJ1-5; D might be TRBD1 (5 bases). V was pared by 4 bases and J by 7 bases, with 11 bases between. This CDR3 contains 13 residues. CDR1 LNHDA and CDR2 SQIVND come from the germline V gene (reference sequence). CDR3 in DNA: TGTGCCAGTAGTAAGGGGTTATTCCAGCCCCAGCATTTT. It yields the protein CASSKGLFQPQHF. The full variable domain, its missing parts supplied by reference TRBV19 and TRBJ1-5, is DGGITQSPKYLFRKEGQNVTLSCEQNLNHDAMYWYRQDPGQGLRLIYYSQIVNDFQKGDIAEGYSVSREKKESFPLTVTSAQKNPTAFYLCASSKGLFQPQHFGDGTRLSIL.

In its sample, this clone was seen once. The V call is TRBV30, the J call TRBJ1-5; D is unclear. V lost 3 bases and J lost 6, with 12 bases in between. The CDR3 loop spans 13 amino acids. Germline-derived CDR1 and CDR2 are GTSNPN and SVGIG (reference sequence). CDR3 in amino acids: CAWSHKGGQPQHF. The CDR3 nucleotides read TGTGCCTGGAGCCATAAGGGTGGTCAGCCCCAGCATTTT.

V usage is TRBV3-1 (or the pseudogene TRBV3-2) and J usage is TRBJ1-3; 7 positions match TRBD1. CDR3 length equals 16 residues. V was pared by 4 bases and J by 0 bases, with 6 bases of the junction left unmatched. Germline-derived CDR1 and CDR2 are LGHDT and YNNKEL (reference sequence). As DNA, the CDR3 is TGTGCCAGCAGCCGAAGGGGACAGAGCTCTGGAAACACCATATATTTT. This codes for CASSRRGQSSGNTIYF.

The CDR3 region has the DNA TGTGCCAGCAGATCCAAGGGGGGCGGGAACACTGAAGCTTTCTTT. It is translated as CASRSKGGGNTEAFF. This chain connects TRBV7-9 to TRBJ1-1, with D maybe TRBD1 (6 bases). The V end lost 6 bases, the J end lost 1 base, and 15 bases lay between the germline ends. The CDR3 has 15 residues. CDR1 is SEHNR and CDR2 is FQNEAQ in the germline V gene (reference sequence).

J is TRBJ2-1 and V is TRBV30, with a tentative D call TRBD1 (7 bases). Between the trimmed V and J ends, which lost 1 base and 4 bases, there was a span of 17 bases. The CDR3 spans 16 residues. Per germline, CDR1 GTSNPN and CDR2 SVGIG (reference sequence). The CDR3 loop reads CAWSGGGRGEYNEQFF. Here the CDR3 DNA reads TGTGCCTGGAGTGGGGGTGGCAGGGGGGAGTACAATGAGCAGTTCTTC. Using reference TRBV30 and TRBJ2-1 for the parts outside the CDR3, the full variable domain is SQTIHQWPATLVQPVGSPLSLECTVEGTSNPNLYWYRQAAGRGLQLLFYSVGIGQISSEVPQNLSASRPQDRQFILSSKKLLLSDSGFYLCAWSGGGRGEYNEQFFGPGTRLTVL.

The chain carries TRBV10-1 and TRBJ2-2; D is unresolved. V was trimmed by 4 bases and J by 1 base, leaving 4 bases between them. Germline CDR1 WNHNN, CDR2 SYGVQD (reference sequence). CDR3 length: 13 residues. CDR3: CASSVMNTGELFF. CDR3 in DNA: TGCGCCAGCAGTGTCATGAACACCGGGGAGCTGTTTTTT.

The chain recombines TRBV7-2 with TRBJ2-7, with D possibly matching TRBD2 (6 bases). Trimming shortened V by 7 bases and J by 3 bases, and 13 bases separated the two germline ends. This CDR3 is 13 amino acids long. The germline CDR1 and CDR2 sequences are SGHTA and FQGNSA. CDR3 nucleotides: TGTGCCAGCACCCGACCGACTAGCTACGAGCAGTACTTC. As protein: CASTRPTSYEQYF.

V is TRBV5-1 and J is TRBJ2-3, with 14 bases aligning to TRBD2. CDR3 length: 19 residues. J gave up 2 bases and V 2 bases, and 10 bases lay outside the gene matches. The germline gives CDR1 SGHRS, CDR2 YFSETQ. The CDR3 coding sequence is TGCGCCAGCAGCTTAACCGGACTAGCGGGAGGAAGGAACACAGATACGCAGTATTTT. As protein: CASSLTGLAGGRNTDTQYF.

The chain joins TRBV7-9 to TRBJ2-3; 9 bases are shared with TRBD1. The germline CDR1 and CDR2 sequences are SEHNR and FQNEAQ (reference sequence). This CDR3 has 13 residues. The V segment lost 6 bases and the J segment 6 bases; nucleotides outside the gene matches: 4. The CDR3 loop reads CASSPTGGDTQYF. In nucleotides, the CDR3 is TGTGCCAGCAGTCCGACAGGGGGGGATACGCAGTATTTT.

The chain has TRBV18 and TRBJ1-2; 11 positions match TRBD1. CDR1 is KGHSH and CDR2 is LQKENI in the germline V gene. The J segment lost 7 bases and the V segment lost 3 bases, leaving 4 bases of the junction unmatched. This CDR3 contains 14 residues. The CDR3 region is CASSPYGQGAGYTF. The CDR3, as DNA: TGTGCCAGCTCACCGTACGGACAGGGGGCTGGCTACACCTTC. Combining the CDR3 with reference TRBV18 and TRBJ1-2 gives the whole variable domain NAGVMQNPRHLVRRRGQEARLRCSPMKGHSHVYWYRQLPEEGLKFMVYLQKENIIDESGMPKERFSAEFPKEGPSILRIQQVVRGDSAAYFCASSPYGQGAGYTFGSGTRLTVV.

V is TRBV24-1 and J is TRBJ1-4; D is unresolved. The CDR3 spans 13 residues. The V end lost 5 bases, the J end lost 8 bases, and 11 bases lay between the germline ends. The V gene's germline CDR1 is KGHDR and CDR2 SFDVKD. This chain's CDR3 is CATSAQAGEKLFF. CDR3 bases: TGTGCCACCAGTGCTCAGGCTGGGGAAAAACTGTTTTTT.

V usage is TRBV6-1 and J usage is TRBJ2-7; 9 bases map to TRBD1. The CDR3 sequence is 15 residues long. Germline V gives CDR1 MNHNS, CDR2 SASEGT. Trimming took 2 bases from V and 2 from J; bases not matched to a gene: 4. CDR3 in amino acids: CASSELGQGPYEQYF. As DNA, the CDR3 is TGTGCCAGCAGTGAACTGGGACAGGGTCCCTACGAGCAGTACTTC.

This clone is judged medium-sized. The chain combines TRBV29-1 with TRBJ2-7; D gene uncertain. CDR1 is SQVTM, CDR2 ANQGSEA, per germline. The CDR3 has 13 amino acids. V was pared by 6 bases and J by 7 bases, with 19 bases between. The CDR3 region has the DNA TGCAGCGTCAAGAGAGGACCCCAAGCTGAGCAGTACTTC. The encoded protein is CSVKRGPQAEQYF.

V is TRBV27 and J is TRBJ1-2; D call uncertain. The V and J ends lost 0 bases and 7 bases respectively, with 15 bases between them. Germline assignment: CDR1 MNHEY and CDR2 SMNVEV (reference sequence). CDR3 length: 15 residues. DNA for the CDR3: TGTGCCAGCAGTTTATCGGTTTGGGGTGGGTTTGGCTACACCTTC. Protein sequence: CASSLSVWGGFGYTF.

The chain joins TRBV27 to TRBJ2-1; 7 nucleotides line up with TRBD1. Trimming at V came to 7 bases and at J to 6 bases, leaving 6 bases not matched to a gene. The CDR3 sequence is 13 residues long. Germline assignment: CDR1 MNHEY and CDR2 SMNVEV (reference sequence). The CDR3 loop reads CASTGTGANEQFF. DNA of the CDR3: TGTGCCAGCACCGGTACAGGGGCCAATGAGCAGTTCTTC.

In DNA, the CDR3 is TGTGCCAGCAGTTACTCGGACAGGTTAAATTCACCCCTCCACTTT. It encodes CASSYSDRLNSPLHF. The chain joins TRBV6-5 to TRBJ1-6; 7 bases align to TRBD1. The CDR3 sequence is 15 residues long. Per the germline V gene, CDR1 is MNHEY and CDR2 is SVGAGI. With V trimmed by 0 bases and J by 7 bases, 3 bases remained unmatched.

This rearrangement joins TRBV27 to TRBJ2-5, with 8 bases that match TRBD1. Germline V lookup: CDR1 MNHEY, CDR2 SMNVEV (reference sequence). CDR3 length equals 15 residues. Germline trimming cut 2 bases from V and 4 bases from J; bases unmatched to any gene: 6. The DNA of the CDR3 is TGTGCCAGCAGTTTAGGCGGCAGGGGGCGAGAGACCCAGTACTTC. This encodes CASSLGGRGRETQYF.

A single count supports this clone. The CDR3: CATSRDSGRSYEQYF. CDR3 nucleotide sequence: TGTGCCACCAGCAGAGATAGCGGCCGCTCCTACGAGCAGTACTTC. The chain joins TRBV15 to TRBJ2-7; the D gene is possibly TRBD2 (6 bases). This CDR3 region has 15 residues. The ends were cut back, 0 bases at V and 0 bases at J, with 9 bases in the middle. Germline V gives CDR1 LNHNV, CDR2 YYDKDF (reference sequence).

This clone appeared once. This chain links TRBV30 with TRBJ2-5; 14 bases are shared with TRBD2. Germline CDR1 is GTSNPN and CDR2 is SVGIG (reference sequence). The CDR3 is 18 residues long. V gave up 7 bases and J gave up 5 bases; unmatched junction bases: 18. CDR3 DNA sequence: TGTGCCTCGTCGACTAGCGGGGGGGCTCATGGGGCCGGGGAGACCCAGTACTTC. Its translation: CASSTSGGAHGAGETQYF.

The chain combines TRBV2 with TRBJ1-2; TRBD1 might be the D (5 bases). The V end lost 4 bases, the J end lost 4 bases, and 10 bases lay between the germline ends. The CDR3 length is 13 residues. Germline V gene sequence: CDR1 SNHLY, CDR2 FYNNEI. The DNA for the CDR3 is TGTGCCAGCAGTGCGGGGACGCTCTATGGCTACACCTTC. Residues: CASSAGTLYGYTF.